Listed below are T cell receptor beta chains from one sample, sequenced in a study of blood T cell repertoires in COVID-19. The protocol was immunoSEQ multiplex PCR, while the TCRdb copy is restricted to in-frame clones and leaves out a portion. The table records 290,000 or so clones, about 90% of them present only once. The sequenced material came from PBMCs or T cells enriched from blood (not recorded which). These receptor sequences come from a woman aged 18-30 years with acute COVID-19. CDR3s include the opening cysteine and the closing phenylalanine or tryptophan. Fields, in order: clone size, V gene, J gene, D gene, CDR3 DNA, CDR3 protein. D genes are given only for firm matches. Clone size is given for some rows only: seen once, a few or many times, or a class if the clone is expanded.

.	TRBV27	TRBJ1-1	.	TGTGCCAGCAGTTTCGACAGACCAAACACTGAAGCTTTCTTT	CASSFDRPNTEAFF
.	TRBV28	TRBJ1-1	.	TGTGCCAGCAGTTCAGGCTCTGAAGCTTTCTTT	CASSSGSEAFF
.	TRBV6-5	TRBJ2-3	TRBD1	TGTGCCAGCAGTTTGTCAGGGGGTAACAAAGCAGATACGCAGTATTTT	CASSLSGGNKADTQYF
.	TRBV7-9	TRBJ1-5	.	TGTGCCAGCAGCTTAACCTCCGGCCCACCGGGTCAGCCCCAGCATTTT	CASSLTSGPPGQPQHF
.	TRBV27	TRBJ2-7	TRBD2	TGTGCCAGCAGTTTACGGCGGGAGGGCTACGAGCAGTACTTC	CASSLRREGYEQYF
.	TRBV27	TRBJ2-1	TRBD2	TGTGCCAGCAGTTTCCTAGCGGGAGGGCCCCCCAATGAGCAGTTCTTC	CASSFLAGGPPNEQFF
.	TRBV18	TRBJ1-1	.	TGTGCCAGCTCACCGCGACAGCCAACCGAGAACACTGAAGCTTTCTTT	CASSPRQPTENTEAFF
.	TRBV28	TRBJ2-1	.	TGTGCCAGCAGTTTAAACATAAACTCCTACAATGAGCAGTTCTTC	CASSLNINSYNEQFF
.	TRBV6-5	TRBJ1-2	.	TGTGCCAGCAGGTTCGACAGAACTCTTAACTATGGCTACACCTTC	CASRFDRTLNYGYTF
.	TRBV2	TRBJ2-1	TRBD2	TGTGCCAGCAGTGAAGGACTAGCGGGAGAAGTTGAGCAGTTCTTC	CASSEGLAGEVEQFF
.	TRBV29-1	TRBJ2-7	.	TGCAGCGTTGAAGACGGGACTCTCTCCTACGAGCAGTACTTC	CSVEDGTLSYEQYF
.	TRBV5-1	TRBJ2-1	TRBD2	TGCGCCAGCAGCTTACCCACTAGCGGGAGCCTCAATGAGCAGTTCTTC	CASSLPTSGSLNEQFF
.	TRBV28	TRBJ1-6	.	TGTGCCAGCAGTCCCCAATCCTATAATTCACCCCTCCACTTT	CASSPQSYNSPLHF
few	TRBV7-2	TRBJ2-1	TRBD2	TGTGCCAGCAGAAAACCTCTAGCGGACTTATCCTACAATGAGCAGTTCTTC	CASRKPLADLSYNEQFF
.	TRBV9	TRBJ2-6	TRBD2	TGTGCCAGCAGCGGCGTAGTCGGGACTAGCGGTTCTGGGGCCAACGTCCTGACTTTC	CASSGVVGTSGSGANVLTF
.	TRBV2	TRBJ1-5	.	TGTGCCAGCAGTGAAGCGTCCGGGAGGGGCAATCAGCCCCAGCATTTT	CASSEASGRGNQPQHF
.	TRBV29-1	TRBJ1-1	.	TGCAGCGTTGAAGGGAAGGGGACTGAAGCTTTCTTT	CSVEGKGTEAFF
.	TRBV5-4	TRBJ1-5	.	TGTGCCAGCAGCTTGGGGGGGGTCCTCGATCAGCCCCAGCATTTT	CASSLGGVLDQPQHF
.	TRBV24-1	TRBJ1-1	.	TGTGCCACCAGTGACGCACAATCGGGGAGCACTGAAGCTTTCTTT	CATSDAQSGSTEAFF
once	TRBV7-9	TRBJ2-2	TRBD1	TGTGCCAGCAGCCCACGGACAGGATCGGGTAGTACCGGGGAGCTGTTTTTT	CASSPRTGSGSTGELFF
.	TRBV5-1	TRBJ2-2	.	TGCGCCAGCAGCTGGGGCGGCACCGGGGAGCTGTTTTTT	CASSWGGTGELFF
few	TRBV11-2	TRBJ1-1	.	TGTGCCAGCAGCTTAAGGGGAAGGATCGGAACTGAAGCTTTCTTT	CASSLRGRIGTEAFF
.	TRBV5-1	TRBJ1-3	.	TGCGCCAGCAGCTCCGCGGGGCAGCTCTCTGGAAACACCATATATTTT	CASSSAGQLSGNTIYF
.	TRBV28	TRBJ1-2	.	TGTGCCAGCAGTTTGGGCCGACAGGCCTCCTATGGCTACACCTTC	CASSLGRQASYGYTF
.	TRBV13	TRBJ2-1	TRBD2	TGTGCCAGCAGCTTAGTAACTAGCGGGAGCCATGAGCAGTTCTTC	CASSLVTSGSHEQFF
.	TRBV3-1/TRBV3-2	TRBJ2-1	TRBD2	TGTGCCAGCAGCCAAGATGGGGCTAGCGGGAGGCTAGAGCAGTTCTTC	CASSQDGASGRLEQFF
.	TRBV5-1	TRBJ1-1	.	TGCGCCAGCAGCTTGAGGAACGGACTTACTGAAGCTTTCTTT	CASSLRNGLTEAFF
.	TRBV6-5	TRBJ1-5	TRBD1	TGTGCCAGCAGACCCCAGGGACAGATCAATCAGCCCCAGCATTTT	CASRPQGQINQPQHF
.	TRBV7-2	TRBJ2-3	.	TGTGCCAGCAGTCAATTCGGTGGCACAGATACGCAGTATTTT	CASSQFGGTDTQYF
.	TRBV14	TRBJ1-1	.	TGTGCCAGCACAAGTCGTGTGGGGGGGAACACTGAAGCTTTCTTT	CASTSRVGGNTEAFF
.	TRBV11-2	TRBJ2-1	TRBD2	TGTGCCAGCAGCTTTCTCATGGGGCTAGCGGGAGAGAATGAGCAGTTCTTC	CASSFLMGLAGENEQFF
.	TRBV18	TRBJ2-1	TRBD2	TGTGCCAGCTCACCATTAGGACTAGCGGGAGGCAATGAGCAGTTCTTC	CASSPLGLAGGNEQFF
.	TRBV28	TRBJ2-7	.	TGTGCCAGCACCCCCGACAGGTTCTCTTCCTACGAGCAGTACTTC	CASTPDRFSSYEQYF
.	TRBV7-6	TRBJ2-2	TRBD1	TGTGCCAGCAGCTTTGTAGGAGGACAGGGGGCGGCCACCGGGGAGCTGTTTTTT	CASSFVGGQGAATGELFF
once	TRBV14	TRBJ1-1	.	TGTGCCAGCAGCCCGAGCATGAACACTGAAGCTTTCTTT	CASSPSMNTEAFF
.	TRBV30	TRBJ2-3	TRBD2	TGTGCCTGGAGTGCCATAGCGGGAGGTCCGGATACGCAGTATTTT	CAWSAIAGGPDTQYF
.	TRBV11-2	TRBJ1-3	.	TGTGCCAGCAGCTCAAGGGAGATATATTTT	CASSSREIYF
.	TRBV4-1	TRBJ2-3	TRBD2	TGCGCCAGCAGCCCCTACTGGGGACTAGCGGGAGAATCAGATACGCAGTATTTT	CASSPYWGLAGESDTQYF
.	TRBV19	TRBJ2-5	.	TGTGCCAGTAGTATCGGAGGCAGAAGGACCCAGTACTTC	CASSIGGRRTQYF
.	TRBV29-1	TRBJ1-2	.	TGCAGCGTTGAAAGCGGAATCTATGGCTACACCTTC	CSVESGIYGYTF